This passage covers 7 T cell receptor beta chains from one sample sequenced in a study of T cells in Graves' hyperthyroidism and ophthalmopathy. RNA transcripts provided the source from which TCR beta CDR3 regions were amplified. When the TCR CDR3 underwent first-round RT-PCR, the HTBI primer set was used. Each CDR3 protein is one row after TCRdb ran MiXCR on the multiplex PCR reads. The sample shows fewer than 550,000 distinct CDR3 sequences, approximately 25% of them seen only once. Sequences were obtained from blood. These receptors were taken from a woman aged 25 to 39 with Graves' ophthalmopathy.

In its sample, this clonotype was seen a few times. The chain has TRBV28 and TRBJ2-5, with a possible D match to TRBD2 (5 bases). V gave up 6 bases and J gave up 6 bases, with 17 bases separating them. This CDR3 spans 14 amino acids. Germline V gives CDR1 MDHEN, CDR2 SYDVKM. CDR3 region: CASRNDISGKTQYF. DNA of the CDR3: TGTGCCAGCAGAAATGACATCTCGGGGAAGACCCAGTACTTC.

V is TRBV3-1 and J is TRBJ1-2, with D hard to call. CDR3 length: 14 amino acids. The germline V and J ends were trimmed by 0 bases and 3 bases, with 8 bases remaining between them. The V gene's germline CDR1 is LGHDT and CDR2 YNNKEL (reference sequence). CDR3 nucleotides: TGTGCCAGCAGCCAAGACCAGAGGTACTATGGCTACACCTTC. This encodes CASSQDQRYYGYTF.

The chain carries TRBV4-1 and TRBJ1-1; 12 bases are shared with TRBD1. Losses at the gene ends were 0 bases for V and 1 base for J; bases not matched to a gene: 9. Germline loops: CDR1 MGHRA, CDR2 YSYEKL. The CDR3 length is 19 residues. CDR3 in DNA: TGCGCCAGCAGCCAAGATCCCGGGACAGGGGGCTACGGGAACACTGAAGCTTTCTTT. This encodes CASSQDPGTGGYGNTEAFF.

This CDR3 is CASSGGTVLNQPQHF. The CDR3 DNA follows: TGTGCCAGCAGCGGTGGGACTGTTCTGAATCAGCCCCAGCATTTT. V usage is TRBV28 and J usage is TRBJ1-5; D possibly corresponds to TRBD1 (5 bases). The CDR3 extends over 15 amino acids. V gave up 6 bases and J gave up 4 bases, with 16 bases separating them. Germline CDR1 reads MDHEN; CDR2 reads SYDVKM.

The chain links TRBV20-1 to TRBJ2-5; D could derive from TRBD1 or TRBD2 (6 bases each). Germline lookup yields CDR1 DFQATT and CDR2 SNEGSKA (reference sequence). V was pared by 3 bases and J by 5 bases, with 10 bases between. The CDR3 has 12 residues. The DNA for the CDR3 is TGCAGTGCTAGCGGGGGCAGGGAGACCCAGTACTTC. Translated, it gives CSASGGRETQYF.

The chain links TRBV19 to TRBJ1-1, with TRBD1 as a possible D gene (6 bases). V gave up 5 bases and J gave up 5 bases, with 15 bases separating them. The CDR3 covers 14 residues. Germline assignment: CDR1 LNHDA and CDR2 SQIVND (reference sequence). The CDR3, as DNA: TGTGCCAGTAGTCGGACAGTCACGAAGACTGAAGCTTTCTTT. Encoded protein: CASSRTVTKTEAFF.

This clonotype was found a few times. The J gene is TRBJ1-6, the V gene TRBV12-3 or TRBV12-4, with D possibly TRBD1 on 5 matching bases. V lost 4 bases to trimming and J lost 4 bases, with 11 bases between them. The CDR3 has 15 residues. CDR3 nucleotides: TGTGCCAGCAGTTCTTCCCAGGGTTATAATTCACCCCTCCACTTT. Amino acids: CASSSSQGYNSPLHF.